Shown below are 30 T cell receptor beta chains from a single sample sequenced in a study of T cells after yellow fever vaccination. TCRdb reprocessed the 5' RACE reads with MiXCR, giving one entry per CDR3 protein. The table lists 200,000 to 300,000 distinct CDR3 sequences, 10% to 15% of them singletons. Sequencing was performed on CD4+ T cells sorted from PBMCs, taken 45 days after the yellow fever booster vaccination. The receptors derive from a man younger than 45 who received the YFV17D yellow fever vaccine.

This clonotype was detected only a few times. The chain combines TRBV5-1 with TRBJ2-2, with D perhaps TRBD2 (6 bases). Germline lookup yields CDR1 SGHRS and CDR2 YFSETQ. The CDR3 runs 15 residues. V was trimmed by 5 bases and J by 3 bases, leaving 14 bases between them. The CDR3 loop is CASRPGDDDTGELFF. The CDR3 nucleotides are TGCGCCAGCAGACCGGGAGACGATGACACCGGGGAGCTGTTTTTT.

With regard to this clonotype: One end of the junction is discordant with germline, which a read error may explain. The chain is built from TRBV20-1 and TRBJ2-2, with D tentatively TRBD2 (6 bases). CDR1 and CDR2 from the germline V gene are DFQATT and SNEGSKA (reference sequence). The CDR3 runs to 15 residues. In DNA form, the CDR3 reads TGCAGTGCTGATGGGGGGAGTGGGAACGCCGGGGAGCTGTTTTTT. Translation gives CSADGGSGNAGELFF.

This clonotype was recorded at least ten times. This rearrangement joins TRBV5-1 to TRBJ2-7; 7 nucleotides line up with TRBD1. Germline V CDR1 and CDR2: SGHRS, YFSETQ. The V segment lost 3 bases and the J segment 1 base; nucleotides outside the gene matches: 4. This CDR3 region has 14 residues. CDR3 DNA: TGCGCCAGCAGCTCACCGGGACAGTCCTACGAGCAGTACTTC. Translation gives CASSSPGQSYEQYF.

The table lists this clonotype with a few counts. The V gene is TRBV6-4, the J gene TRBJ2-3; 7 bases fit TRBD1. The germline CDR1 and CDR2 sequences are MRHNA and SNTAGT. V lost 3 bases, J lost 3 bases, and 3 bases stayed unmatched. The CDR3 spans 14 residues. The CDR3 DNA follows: TGTGCCAGCAGTGAAAGGGGGCTAACAGATACGCAGTATTTT. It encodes CASSERGLTDTQYF.

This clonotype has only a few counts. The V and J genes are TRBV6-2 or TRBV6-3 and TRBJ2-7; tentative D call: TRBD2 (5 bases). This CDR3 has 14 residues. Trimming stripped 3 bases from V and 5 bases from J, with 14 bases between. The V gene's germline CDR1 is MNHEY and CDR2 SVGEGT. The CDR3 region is CASSYSPTRNEQYF. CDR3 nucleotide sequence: TGTGCCAGCAGTTATTCCCCTACTAGGAACGAGCAGTACTTC.

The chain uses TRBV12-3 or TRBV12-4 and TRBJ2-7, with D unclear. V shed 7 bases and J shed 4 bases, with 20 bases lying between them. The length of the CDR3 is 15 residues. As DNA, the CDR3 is TGTGCCAGCACCGAAACGGTGGGGTCCGGGTACGAGCAGTACTTC. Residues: CASTETVGSGYEQYF.

In nucleotides, the CDR3 is TGCAGTGCTTTAGGACAGGTCCTGTACCAAGAGACCCAGTACTTC. Residues: CSALGQVLYQETQYF. The chain couples TRBV20-1 to TRBJ2-5, with 7 bases that match TRBD1. The ends lost 5 bases at V and 0 bases at J; junction bases unmatched: 9. This CDR3 is built from 15 residues. Germline lookup yields CDR1 DFQATT and CDR2 SNEGSKA (reference sequence).

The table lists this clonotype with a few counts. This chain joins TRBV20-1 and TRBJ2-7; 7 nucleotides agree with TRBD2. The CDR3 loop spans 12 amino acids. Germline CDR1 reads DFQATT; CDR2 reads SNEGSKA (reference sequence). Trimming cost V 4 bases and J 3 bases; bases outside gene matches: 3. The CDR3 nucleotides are TGCAGTGCTAACGGGGAGGGCTACGAGCAGTACTTC. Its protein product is CSANGEGYEQYF.

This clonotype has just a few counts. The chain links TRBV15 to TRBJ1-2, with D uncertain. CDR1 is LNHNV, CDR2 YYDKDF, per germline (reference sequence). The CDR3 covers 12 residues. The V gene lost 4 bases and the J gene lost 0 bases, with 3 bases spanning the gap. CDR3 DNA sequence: TGTGCCACCAGCAAAGCTAACTATGGCTACACCTTC. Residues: CATSKANYGYTF. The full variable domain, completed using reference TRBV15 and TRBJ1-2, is DAMVIQNPRYQVTQFGKPVTLSCSQTLNHNVMYWYQQKSSQAPKLLFHYYDKDFNNEADTPDNFQSRRPNTSFCFLDIRSPGLGDTAMYLCATSKANYGYTFGSGTRLTVV.

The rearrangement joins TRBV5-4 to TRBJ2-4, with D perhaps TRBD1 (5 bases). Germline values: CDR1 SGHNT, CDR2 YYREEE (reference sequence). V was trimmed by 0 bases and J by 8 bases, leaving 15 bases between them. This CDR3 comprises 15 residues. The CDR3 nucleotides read TGTGCCAGCAGCTTGGATTTCAAGGGGTCGGACATTCAGTACTTC. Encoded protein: CASSLDFKGSDIQYF.

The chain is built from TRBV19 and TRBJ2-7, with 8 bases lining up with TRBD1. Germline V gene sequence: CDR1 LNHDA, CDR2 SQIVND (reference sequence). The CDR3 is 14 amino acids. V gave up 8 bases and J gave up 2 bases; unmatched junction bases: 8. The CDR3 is CASARQGSAYEQYF. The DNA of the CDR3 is TGTGCCAGTGCCCGACAGGGGTCAGCCTACGAGCAGTACTTC.

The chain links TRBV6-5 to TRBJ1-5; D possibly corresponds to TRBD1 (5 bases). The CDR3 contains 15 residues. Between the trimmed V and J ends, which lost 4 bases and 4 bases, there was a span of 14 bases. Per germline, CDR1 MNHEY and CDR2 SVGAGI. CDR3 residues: CASSSDRSLNQPQHF. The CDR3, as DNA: TGTGCCAGCAGTTCCGACAGATCACTGAATCAGCCCCAGCATTTT.

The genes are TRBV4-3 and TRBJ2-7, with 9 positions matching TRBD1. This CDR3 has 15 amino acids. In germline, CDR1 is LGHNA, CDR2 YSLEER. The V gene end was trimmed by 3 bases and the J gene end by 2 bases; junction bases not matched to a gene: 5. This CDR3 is CASSQDRGQTYEQYF. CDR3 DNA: TGCGCCAGCAGCCAGGACAGGGGCCAAACCTACGAGCAGTACTTC.

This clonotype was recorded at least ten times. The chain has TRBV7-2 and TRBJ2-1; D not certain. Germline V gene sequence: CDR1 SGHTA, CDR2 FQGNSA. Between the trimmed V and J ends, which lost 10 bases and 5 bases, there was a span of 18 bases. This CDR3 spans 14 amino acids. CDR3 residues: CATNQGVVNNEQFF. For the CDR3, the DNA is TGTGCCACAAATCAAGGAGTAGTTAACAATGAGCAGTTCTTC.

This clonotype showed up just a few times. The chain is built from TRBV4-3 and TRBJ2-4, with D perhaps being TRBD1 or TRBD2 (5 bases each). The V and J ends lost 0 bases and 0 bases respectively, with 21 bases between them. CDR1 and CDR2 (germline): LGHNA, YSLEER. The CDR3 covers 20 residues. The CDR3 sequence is CASSQDLGTADVRAKNIQYF. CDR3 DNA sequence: TGCGCCAGCAGCCAAGACTTGGGGACGGCCGATGTGAGAGCCAAAAACATTCAGTACTTC.

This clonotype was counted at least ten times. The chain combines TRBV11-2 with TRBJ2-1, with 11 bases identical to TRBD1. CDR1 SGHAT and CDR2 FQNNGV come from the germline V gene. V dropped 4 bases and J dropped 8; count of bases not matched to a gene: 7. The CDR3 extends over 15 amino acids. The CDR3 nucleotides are TGTGCCAGCAGCTCACGGGACAGGGGGATCGATGAGCAGTTCTTC. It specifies CASSSRDRGIDEQFF.

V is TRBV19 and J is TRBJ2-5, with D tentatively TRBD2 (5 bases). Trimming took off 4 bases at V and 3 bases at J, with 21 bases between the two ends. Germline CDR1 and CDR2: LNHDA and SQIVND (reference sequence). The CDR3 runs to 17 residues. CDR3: CASSTGRLRAGEETQYF. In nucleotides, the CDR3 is TGTGCCAGTAGTACAGGCCGTTTGCGGGCAGGTGAAGAGACCCAGTACTTC.

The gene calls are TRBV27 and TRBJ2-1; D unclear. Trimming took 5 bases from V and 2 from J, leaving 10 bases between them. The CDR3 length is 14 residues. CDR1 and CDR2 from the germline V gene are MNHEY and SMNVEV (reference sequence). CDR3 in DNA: TGTGCCAGCAGTAACCGGGCCGCCTACAATGAGCAGTTCTTC. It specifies CASSNRAAYNEQFF.

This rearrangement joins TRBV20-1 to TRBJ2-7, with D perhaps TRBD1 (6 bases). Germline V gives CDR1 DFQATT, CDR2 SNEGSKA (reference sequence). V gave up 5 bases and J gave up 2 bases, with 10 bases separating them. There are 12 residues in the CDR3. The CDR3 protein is CSALKGAYEQYF. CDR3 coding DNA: TGCAGTGCTTTGAAGGGGGCCTACGAGCAGTACTTC.

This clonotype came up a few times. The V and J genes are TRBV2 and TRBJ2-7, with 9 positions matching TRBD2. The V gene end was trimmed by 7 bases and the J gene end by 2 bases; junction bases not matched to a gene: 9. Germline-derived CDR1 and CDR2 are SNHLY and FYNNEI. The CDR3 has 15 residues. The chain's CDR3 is CASKELAGRPYEQYF. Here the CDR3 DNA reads TGTGCCAGCAAAGAGCTAGCGGGACGACCCTACGAGCAGTACTTC.

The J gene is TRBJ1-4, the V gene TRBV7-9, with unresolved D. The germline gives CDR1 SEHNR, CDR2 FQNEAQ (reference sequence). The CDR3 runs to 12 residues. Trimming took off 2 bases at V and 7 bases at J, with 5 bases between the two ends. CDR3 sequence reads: CASSLSIEKLFF. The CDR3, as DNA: TGTGCCAGCAGCTTATCAATTGAAAAACTGTTTTTT.

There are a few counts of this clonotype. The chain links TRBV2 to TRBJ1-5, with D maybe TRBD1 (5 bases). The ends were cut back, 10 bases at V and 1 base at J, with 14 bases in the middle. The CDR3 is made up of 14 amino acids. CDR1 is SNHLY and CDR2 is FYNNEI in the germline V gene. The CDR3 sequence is CATGGGASNQPQHF. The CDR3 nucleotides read TGTGCCACCGGGGGGGGAGCGAGCAATCAGCCCCAGCATTTT.

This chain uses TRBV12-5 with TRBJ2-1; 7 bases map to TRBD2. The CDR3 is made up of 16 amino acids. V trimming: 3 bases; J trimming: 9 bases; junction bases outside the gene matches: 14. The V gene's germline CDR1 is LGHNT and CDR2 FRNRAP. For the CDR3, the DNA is TGTGCTAGTGGTTTAGGGCTGGGGGAGGGGAAAGGTGAGCAGTTCTTC. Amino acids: CASGLGLGEGKGEQFF.

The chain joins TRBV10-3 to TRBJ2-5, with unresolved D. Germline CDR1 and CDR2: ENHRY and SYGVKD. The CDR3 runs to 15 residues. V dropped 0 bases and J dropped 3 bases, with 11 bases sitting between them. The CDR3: CAISESSPKEETQYF. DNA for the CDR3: TGTGCCATCAGTGAGTCGTCGCCAAAGGAAGAGACCCAGTACTTC.

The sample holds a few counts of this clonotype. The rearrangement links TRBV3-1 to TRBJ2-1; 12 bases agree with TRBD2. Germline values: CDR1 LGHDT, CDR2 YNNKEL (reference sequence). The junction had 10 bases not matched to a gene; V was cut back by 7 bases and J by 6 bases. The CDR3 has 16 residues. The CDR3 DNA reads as TGTGCCAGCACTGCTGGGGCTAGCGGGAGGGCCAATGAGCAGTTCTTC. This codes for CASTAGASGRANEQFF.

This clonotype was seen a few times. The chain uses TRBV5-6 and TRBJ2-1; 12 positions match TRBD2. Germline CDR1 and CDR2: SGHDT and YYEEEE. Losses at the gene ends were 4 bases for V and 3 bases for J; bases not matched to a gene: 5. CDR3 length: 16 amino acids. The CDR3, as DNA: TGTGCCAGCAGCGCGCGACTAGCGGGGGTCTACAATGAGCAGTTCTTC. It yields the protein CASSARLAGVYNEQFF.

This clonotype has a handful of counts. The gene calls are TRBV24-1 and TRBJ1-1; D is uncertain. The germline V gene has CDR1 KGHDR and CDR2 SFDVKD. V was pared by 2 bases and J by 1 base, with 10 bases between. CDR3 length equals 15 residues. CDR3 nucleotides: TGTGCCACCAGTGATTCAGCTCCAGGGAACACTGAAGCTTTCTTT. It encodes CATSDSAPGNTEAFF.

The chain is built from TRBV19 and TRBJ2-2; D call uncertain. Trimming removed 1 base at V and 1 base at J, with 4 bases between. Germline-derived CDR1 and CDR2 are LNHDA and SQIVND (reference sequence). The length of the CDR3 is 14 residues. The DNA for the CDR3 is TGTGCCAGTAGTATAGTACGGAACACCGGGGAGCTGTTTTTT. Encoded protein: CASSIVRNTGELFF.

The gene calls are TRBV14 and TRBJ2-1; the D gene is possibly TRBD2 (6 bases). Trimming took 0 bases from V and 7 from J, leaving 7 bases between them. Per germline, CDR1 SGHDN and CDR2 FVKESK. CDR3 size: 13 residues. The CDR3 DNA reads TGTGCCAGCAGCCAAGATCGGGGGAATGAGCAGTTCTTC. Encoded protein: CASSQDRGNEQFF.

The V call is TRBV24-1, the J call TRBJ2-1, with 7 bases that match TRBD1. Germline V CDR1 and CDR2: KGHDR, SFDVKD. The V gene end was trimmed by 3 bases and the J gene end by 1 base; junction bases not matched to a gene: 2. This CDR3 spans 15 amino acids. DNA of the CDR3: TGTGCCACCAGTGATCGGGGACAGTCCTACAATGAGCAGTTCTTC. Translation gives CATSDRGQSYNEQFF.